This T cell receptor (beta chain) derives from a study of T cells expressing NK-cell markers. From its re-call of the 5' RACE reads, TCRdb lists each CDR3 protein once, without DNA. This sample's clone table lists about 160,000 distinct CDR3 sequences. This CDR3 has 14 residues. Germline CDR1 DFQATT, CDR2 SNEGSKA (reference sequence). J is TRBJ2-7 and V is TRBV20-1; TCRdb reports TRBD2, a call that lacks DNA to check it against. The sequence derives from a man aged 18 to 69 in good health. The sequenced sample was blood T cells: a sorted CD56 or NKG2C T cell subset, CD4+ or CD8+ T cells, or bulk PBMC T cells (not recorded which). CDR3 residues: CSAEGVGRLYEQYF.